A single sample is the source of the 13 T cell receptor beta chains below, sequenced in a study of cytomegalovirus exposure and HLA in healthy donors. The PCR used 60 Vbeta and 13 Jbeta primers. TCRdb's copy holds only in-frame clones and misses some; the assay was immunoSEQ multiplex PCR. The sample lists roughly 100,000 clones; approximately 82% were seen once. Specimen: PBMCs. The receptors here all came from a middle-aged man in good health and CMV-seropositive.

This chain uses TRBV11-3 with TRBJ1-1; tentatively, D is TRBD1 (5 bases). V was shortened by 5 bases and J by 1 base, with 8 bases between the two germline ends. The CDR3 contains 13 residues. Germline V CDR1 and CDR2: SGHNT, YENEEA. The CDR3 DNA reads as TGTGCCAGCAGCCCTACAGGGAACACTGAAGCTTTCTTT. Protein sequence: CASSPTGNTEAFF.

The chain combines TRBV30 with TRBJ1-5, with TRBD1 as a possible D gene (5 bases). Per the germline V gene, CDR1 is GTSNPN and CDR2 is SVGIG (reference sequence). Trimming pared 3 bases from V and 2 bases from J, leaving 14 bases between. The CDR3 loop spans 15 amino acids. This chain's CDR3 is CAWSYQGTRNQPQHF. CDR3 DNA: TGTGCCTGGAGCTATCAGGGCACCCGCAATCAGCCCCAGCATTTT.

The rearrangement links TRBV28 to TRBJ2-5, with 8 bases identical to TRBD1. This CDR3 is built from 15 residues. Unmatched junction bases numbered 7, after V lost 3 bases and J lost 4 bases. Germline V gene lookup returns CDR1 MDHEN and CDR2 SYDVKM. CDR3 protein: CASSLTGVKGETQYF. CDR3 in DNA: TGTGCCAGCAGTTTGACAGGGGTTAAGGGAGAGACCCAGTACTTC.

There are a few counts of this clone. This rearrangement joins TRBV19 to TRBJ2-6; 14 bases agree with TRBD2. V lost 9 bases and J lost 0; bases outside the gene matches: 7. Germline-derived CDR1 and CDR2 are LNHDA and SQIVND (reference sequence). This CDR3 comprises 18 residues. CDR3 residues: CASSRLAGGPSGANVLTF. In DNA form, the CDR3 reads TGTGCCAGCTCAAGACTAGCGGGAGGGCCCTCTGGGGCCAACGTCCTGACTTTC.

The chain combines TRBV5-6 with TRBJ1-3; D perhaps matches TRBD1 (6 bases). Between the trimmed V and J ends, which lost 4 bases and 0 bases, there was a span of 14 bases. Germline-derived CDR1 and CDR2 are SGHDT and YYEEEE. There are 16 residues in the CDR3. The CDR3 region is CASSQYRVSSGNTIYF. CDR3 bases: TGTGCCAGCAGCCAGTACAGGGTCAGCTCTGGAAACACCATATATTTT. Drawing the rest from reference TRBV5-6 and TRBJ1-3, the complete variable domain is DAGVTQSPTHLIKTRGQQVTLRCSPKSGHDTVSWYQQALGQGPQFIFQYYEEEERQRGNFPDRFSGHQFPNYSSELNVNALLLGDSALYLCASSQYRVSSGNTIYFGEGSWLTVV.

CDR3 nucleotides: TGCAGCGCCCAGGGAGGGGGGACAATAGGCAAAAACATTCAGTACTTC. Its protein is CSAQGGGTIGKNIQYF. The chain uses TRBV29-1 and TRBJ2-4, with TRBD2 as a possible D gene (7 bases). The length of the CDR3 is 16 residues. The germline V gene has CDR1 SQVTM and CDR2 ANQGSEA. The germline V and J ends were trimmed by 7 bases and 3 bases, with 22 bases remaining between them.

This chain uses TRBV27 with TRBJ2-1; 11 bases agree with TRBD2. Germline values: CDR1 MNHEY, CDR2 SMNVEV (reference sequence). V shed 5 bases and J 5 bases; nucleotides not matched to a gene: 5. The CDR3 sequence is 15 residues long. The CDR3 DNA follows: TGTGCCAGCAGTACACTAGCGGGAGAGGACAATGAGCAGTTCTTC. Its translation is CASSTLAGEDNEQFF.

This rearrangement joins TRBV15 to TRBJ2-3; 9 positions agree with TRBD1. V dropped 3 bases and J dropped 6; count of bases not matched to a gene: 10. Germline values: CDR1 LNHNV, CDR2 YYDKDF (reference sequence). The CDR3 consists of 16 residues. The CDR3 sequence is CATSRGIQGAVDTQYF. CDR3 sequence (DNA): TGTGCCACCAGCAGGGGGATACAGGGGGCGGTGGATACGCAGTATTTT.

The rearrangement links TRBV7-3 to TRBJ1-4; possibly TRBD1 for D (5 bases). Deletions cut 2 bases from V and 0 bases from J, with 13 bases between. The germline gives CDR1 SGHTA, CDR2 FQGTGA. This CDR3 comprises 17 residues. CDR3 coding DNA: TGTGCCAGCAGCTTAGGTGGTAGGGGATCAACTAATGAAAAACTGTTTTTT. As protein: CASSLGGRGSTNEKLFF.

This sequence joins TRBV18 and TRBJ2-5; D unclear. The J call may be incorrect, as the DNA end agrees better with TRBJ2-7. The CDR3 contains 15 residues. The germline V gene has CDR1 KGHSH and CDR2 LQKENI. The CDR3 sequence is CASSPRDTSSYEQYF. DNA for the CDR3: TGTGCCAGCTCACCTAGAGACACCAGCTCCTACGAGCAGTACTTC.

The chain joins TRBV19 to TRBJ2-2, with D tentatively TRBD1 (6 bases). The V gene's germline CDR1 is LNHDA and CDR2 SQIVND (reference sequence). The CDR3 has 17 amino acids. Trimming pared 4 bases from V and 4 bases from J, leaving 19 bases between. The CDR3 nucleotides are TGTGCCAGTAGTAAATCCCAGCGGCAAGGGGGCACCGGGGAGCTGTTTTTT. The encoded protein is CASSKSQRQGGTGELFF.

CDR3 region: CASSLAATTGELFF. The CDR3 DNA reads TGTGCCAGCAGCTTAGCGGCGACAACCGGGGAGCTGTTTTTT. The chain has TRBV7-2 and TRBJ2-2; no firm D call. V was cut by 0 bases and J by 5 bases, with 7 bases left in between. Looked up from germline, CDR1 is SGHTA and CDR2 is FQGNSA. The CDR3 has 14 residues. Together with reference TRBV7-2 and TRBJ2-2, the CDR3 gives the full variable domain: GAGVSQSPSNKVTEKGKDVELRCDPISGHTALYWYRQSLGQGLEFLIYFQGNSAPDKSGLPSDRFSAERTGGSVSTLTIQRTQQEDSAVYLCASSLAATTGELFFGEGSRLTVL.

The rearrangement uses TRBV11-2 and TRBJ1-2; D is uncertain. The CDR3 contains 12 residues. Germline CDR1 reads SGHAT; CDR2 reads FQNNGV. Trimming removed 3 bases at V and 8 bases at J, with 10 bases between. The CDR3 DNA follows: TGTGCCAGCAGCTTGGCCCAAGCGGGCTACACCTTC. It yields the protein CASSLAQAGYTF.